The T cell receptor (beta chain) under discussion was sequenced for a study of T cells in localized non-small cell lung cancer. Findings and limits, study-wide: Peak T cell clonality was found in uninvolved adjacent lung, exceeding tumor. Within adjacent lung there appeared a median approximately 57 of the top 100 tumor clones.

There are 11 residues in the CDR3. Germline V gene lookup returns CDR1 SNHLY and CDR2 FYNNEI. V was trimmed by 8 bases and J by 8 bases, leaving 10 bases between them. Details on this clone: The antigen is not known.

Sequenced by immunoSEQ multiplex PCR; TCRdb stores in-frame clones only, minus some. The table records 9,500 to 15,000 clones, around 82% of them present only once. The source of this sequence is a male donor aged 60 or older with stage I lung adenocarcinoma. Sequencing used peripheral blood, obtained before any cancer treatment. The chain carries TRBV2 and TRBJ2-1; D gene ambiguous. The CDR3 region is CASAYYYEQFF. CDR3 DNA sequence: TGTGCCAGCGCCTACTATTATGAGCAGTTCTTC.